This T cell receptor beta chain was documented in a study of blood T cell repertoires in COVID-19. Study summary: Nucleic acid was either cDNA or gDNA, and it came from T cells, B-cell-depleted T cells, or PBMCs.

This clone was detected a few times. At one boundary the junction diverges from the germline segment, which might be a read error. Germline values: CDR1 GTSNPN, CDR2 SVGIG (reference sequence). This CDR3 contains 14 residues. Per the original data handling: Amplified reference gene primers provided the basis for estimating nucleated cell counts. Profiling relied on immunoSEQ multiplex PCR, and the TCRdb table lists in-frame clones only, not all of them. V and J calls and clone size come straight from that table; D and trimming were deduced from the DNA. The data hold about 150,000 clones, with 70% to 85% observed a single time.

The rearrangement joins TRBV30 to TRBJ1-3; maybe TRBD1 (6 bases). The clonotype was recovered from a woman aged 55-69 years with acute or convalescent COVID-19. Source material: peripheral blood. CDR3 region: CAWSATGPGTTIYF. CDR3 in DNA: TGTGCCTGGAGTGCCACAGGGCCTGGAACCACCATATATTTT.